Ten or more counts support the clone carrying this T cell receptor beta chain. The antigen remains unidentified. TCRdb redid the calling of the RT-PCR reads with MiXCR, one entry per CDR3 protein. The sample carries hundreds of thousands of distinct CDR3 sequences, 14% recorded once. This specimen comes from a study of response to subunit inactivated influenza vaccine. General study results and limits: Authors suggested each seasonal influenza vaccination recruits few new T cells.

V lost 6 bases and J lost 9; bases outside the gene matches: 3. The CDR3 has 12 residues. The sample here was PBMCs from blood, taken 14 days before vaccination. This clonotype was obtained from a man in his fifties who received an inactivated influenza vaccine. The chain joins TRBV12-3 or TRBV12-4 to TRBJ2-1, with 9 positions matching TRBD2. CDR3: CASRGTSFEQFF. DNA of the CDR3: TGTGCCAGCAGGGGGACTAGCTTTGAGCAGTTCTTC.